Sequencing of this T cell receptor beta chain was carried out in a study of cytomegalovirus exposure and HLA in healthy donors. Study observations and caveats: The presence/absence work took it that sequencing depth was about the same across donors. There were under 200 TCR beta chains listed as cytomegalovirus-associated. Follow-up analysis found HLA locus-dependent TCR association rates, highest for DRB1 and lowest for HLA-C.

This clone was picked up a small number of times. The antigen is undetermined. From germline, CDR1 is SGHVS and CDR2 FQNEAQ. There are 16 residues in the CDR3. Trimming took 0 bases from V and 0 from J, leaving 12 bases between them. The PCR was carried out with 60 Vbeta primers and 13 Jbeta primers. Sequenced by immunoSEQ multiplex PCR; TCRdb stores in-frame clones only, minus some. The sample shows 150,000 to 200,000 clones, roughly 87% of them seen only once. Sequenced material: PBMCs. The sequence derives from a man in his fifties in good health and CMV-seropositive. V is TRBV7-8 and J is TRBJ2-7; TRBD2 might be the D (5 bases). CDR3 protein: CASSLAILASSYEQYF. CDR3 DNA: TGTGCCAGCAGCTTAGCTATCTTAGCGAGCTCCTACGAGCAGTACTTC.